This T cell receptor (beta chain) was sequenced in a study of identical twins. Each CDR3 protein gets one entry after TCRdb re-called the 5' RACE reads with MiXCR. Among approximately 220,000 distinct CDR3 sequences listed, approximately 6.8% were seen once. Germline CDR1 SNHLY, CDR2 FYNNEI. This CDR3 has 14 residues. V trimming: 1 base; J trimming: 5 bases; junction bases outside the gene matches: 3. All of the donors were Caucasians in good health. A remark on this clonotype: The target antigen is unknown.

Whole-study results and caveats: When twins shared out-of-frame alpha sequences, those sequences had excess low generation probability.

These same data were also listed under a study on yellow fever vaccine responses in identical twins.

The sample taken for sequencing was CD8+ T cells sorted from blood. The receptor comes from a woman aged 18-30 years in good health. The chain employs TRBV2 and TRBJ2-7; 9 nucleotides agree with TRBD1. The CDR3 protein is CASSEGTGEDEQYF. The CDR3 DNA sequence: TGTGCCAGCAGTGAAGGGACAGGGGAGGACGAGCAGTACTTC.